The entry that follows covers one T cell receptor (beta chain) sequence. These data come from a study of blood T cell repertoires in COVID-19. Germline V gene lookup returns CDR1 SGHRS and CDR2 YFSETQ. This CDR3 comprises 15 residues. The V gene lost 1 base and the J gene lost 0 bases, with 11 bases spanning the gap. Libraries were prepared by immunoSEQ multiplex PCR; TCRdb keeps only in-frame clonotypes and omits some of them. The sample carries about 29,000 clones, under 85% recorded once. Sequencing was performed on peripheral blood. This clonotype was obtained from an older woman with active or convalescent COVID-19. This rearrangement joins TRBV5-1 to TRBJ2-7; D perhaps matches TRBD2 (6 bases). The CDR3 sequence is CASSLSSGSSYEQYF. The DNA of the CDR3 is TGCGCCAGCAGCTTGTCCTCCGGGAGCTCCTACGAGCAGTACTTC.